A single sample gave rise to the 21 T cell receptor beta chains below, sequenced in a study of OX40 agonist ivuxolimab in advanced cancers. Sequencing used immunoSEQ multiplex PCR; TCRdb keeps in-frame clones, though not all of them. The table has fewer than 70,000 clones, approximately 90% seen once. The starting material was CD4+ or CD8+ T cells sorted from blood, obtained in a trial of the OX40 agonist ivuxolimab. Receptors originate from an adult with an advanced solid tumor such as melanoma, head and neck, liver or kidney cancer.

CDR3 protein: CASIHFGNTEAFF. The CDR3 coding sequence is TGTGCCAGTATTCATTTCGGGAACACTGAAGCTTTCTTT. The chain recombines TRBV19 with TRBJ1-1; D gene ambiguous. V lost 7 bases and J lost 1, with 10 bases in between. CDR1 and CDR2 (germline): LNHDA, SQIVND (reference sequence). The CDR3 totals 13 residues.

This chain links TRBV5-1 with TRBJ1-1, with D unresolved. The V gene's germline CDR1 is SGHRS and CDR2 YFSETQ. CDR3 length: 11 residues. V lost 2 bases and J 10 bases, leaving 9 bases between the germline ends. The CDR3 DNA reads TGCGCCAGCAGCTTACCTGGGCCAGCTTTCTTT. The encoded protein is CASSLPGPAFF. Drawing the rest from reference TRBV5-1 and TRBJ1-1, the complete variable domain is KAGVTQTPRYLIKTRGQQVTLSCSPISGHRSVSWYQQTPGQGLQFLFEYFSETQRNKGNFPGRFSGRQFSNSRSEMNVSTLELGDSALYLCASSLPGPAFFGQGTRLTVV.

This sequence joins TRBV27 and TRBJ1-2; TRBD1 aligns across 8 bases. V was pared by 6 bases and J by 8 bases, with 8 bases of the junction left unmatched. The CDR3 covers 13 residues. Germline CDR1 is MNHEY and CDR2 is SMNVEV (reference sequence). This CDR3 reads CASSLTGAWGYTF. The CDR3 region has the DNA TGTGCCAGCAGCCTGACAGGGGCTTGGGGCTACACCTTC.

This clone has only a few counts. The chain combines TRBV7-9 with TRBJ2-7; D ambiguous. CDR1 and CDR2 from the germline V gene are SEHNR and FQNEAQ (reference sequence). CDR3 length: 14 residues. With 7 bases removed from V and 3 bases from J, the gap between germline ends came to 16 bases. As DNA, the CDR3 is TGTGCCAGCACCCTCGCTGGGCAGGACTACGAGCAGTACTTC. The encoded protein is CASTLAGQDYEQYF.

Note on this clone: Other DNA sequences in the sample encode the same CDR3. The rearrangement links TRBV7-9 to TRBJ2-3; TRBD2 might be the D (5 bases). The ends were cut back, 9 bases at V and 3 bases at J, with 10 bases in the middle. CDR1 is SEHNR, CDR2 FQNEAQ, per germline (reference sequence). This CDR3 contains 12 residues. CDR3 nucleotide sequence: TGTGCCAGTTCATCGGGGACAGATACGCAGTATTTT. Translating it yields CASSSGTDTQYF.

This chain uses TRBV19 with TRBJ2-2; 9 nucleotides match TRBD1. Trimming took 8 bases from V and 8 from J; bases not matched to a gene: 6. CDR3 size: 13 residues. Per germline, CDR1 LNHDA and CDR2 SQIVND (reference sequence). The chain's CDR3 is CASGDRGMGELFF. The DNA for the CDR3 is TGTGCCAGTGGAGACAGGGGGATGGGGGAGCTGTTTTTT.

The rearrangement uses TRBV7-2 and TRBJ2-7; either TRBD1 or TRBD2 may supply D (7 bases each). The V gene lost 4 bases and the J gene lost 3 bases, with 13 bases spanning the gap. The CDR3 has 14 amino acids. Germline CDR1 reads SGHTA; CDR2 reads FQGNSA. The CDR3 DNA sequence: TGTGCCAGCAGCTCCAGGGGGGGAGACTACGAGCAGTACTTC. It yields the protein CASSSRGGDYEQYF.

This chain uses TRBV29-1 with TRBJ2-7; D possibly corresponds to TRBD2 (5 bases). Trimming pared 5 bases from V and 0 bases from J, leaving 11 bases between. The length of the CDR3 is 13 residues. CDR1 and CDR2 from the germline V gene are SQVTM and ANQGSEA. In nucleotides, the CDR3 is TGCAGCGTTATCGGGGAAAGCTCCTACGAGCAGTACTTC. Its translation: CSVIGESSYEQYF.

The V call is TRBV7-9, the J call TRBJ1-1; 7 bases are a match to TRBD1. V was clipped by 4 bases and J by 0 bases; unmatched bases: 5. Germline V CDR1 and CDR2: SEHNR, FQNEAQ (reference sequence). The CDR3 runs 15 residues. In nucleotides, the CDR3 is TGTGCCAGCAGCTCAGGGGGGGGACTGAACACTGAAGCTTTCTTT. Translating gives CASSSGGGLNTEAFF.

This clone appeared once. The genes are TRBV28 and TRBJ2-1, with D perhaps given as TRBD1 or TRBD2 (5 bases each). CDR3 length: 11 residues. Germline CDR1 and CDR2: MDHEN and SYDVKM. V was pared by 2 bases and J by 9 bases, with 5 bases between. CDR3 bases: TGTGCCAGCAGTTTAGGGGGTGAGCAGTTCTTC. It yields the protein CASSLGGEQFF.

The rearrangement links TRBV7-9 to TRBJ2-5, with D possibly TRBD1 on 6 matching bases. Germline V CDR1 and CDR2: SEHNR, FQNEAQ (reference sequence). With 4 bases removed from V and 1 base from J, the gap between germline ends came to 10 bases. The CDR3 contains 14 residues. CDR3: CASSSSDSQETQYF. The CDR3, as DNA: TGTGCCAGCAGCTCGTCGGACAGCCAAGAGACCCAGTACTTC.

V gene TRBV10-2 combines with J gene TRBJ2-5; D tentatively reads TRBD1 or TRBD2 (5 bases each). V gave up 3 bases and J gave up 5 bases, with 13 bases separating them. Germline loops: CDR1 WSHSY, CDR2 SAAADI. The CDR3 consists of 14 residues. CDR3 sequence: CASSEGELWETQYF. The CDR3 nucleotides are TGCGCCAGCAGTGAAGGGGAGTTGTGGGAGACCCAGTACTTC.

This chain uses TRBV7-2 with TRBJ2-5; D uncertain. V was cut by 5 bases and J by 1 base, with 14 bases left in between. The CDR3 totals 15 residues. Germline V gives CDR1 SGHTA, CDR2 FQGNSA. The CDR3 nucleotides are TGTGCCAGCAGCCCCGGGCGCAGAAGCCAAGAGACCCAGTACTTC. The encoded protein is CASSPGRRSQETQYF.

This clone occurred once. The V call is TRBV9, the J call TRBJ2-3; 7 positions agree with TRBD1. The germline V gene has CDR1 SGDLS and CDR2 YYNGEE. V lost 3 bases to trimming and J lost 5 bases; unmatched junction nucleotides: 18. The CDR3 has 18 residues. The CDR3 DNA is TGTGCCAGCAGCGCCGGGACAGCCAAAAATAAGGTCGGAGATACGCAGTATTTT. Its protein product is CASSAGTAKNKVGDTQYF.

This rearrangement joins TRBV9 to TRBJ1-2; D not resolved. Trimming pared 1 base from V and 5 bases from J, leaving 6 bases between. This CDR3 comprises 12 residues. CDR1 SGDLS and CDR2 YYNGEE come from the germline V gene. The CDR3 nucleotides are TGTGCCAGCAGCGTAACCGGGTATGGCTACACCTTC. It specifies CASSVTGYGYTF.

The V and J genes are TRBV7-9 and TRBJ2-3; 11 bases are shared with TRBD2. J was trimmed by 3 bases and V by 1 base; bases with no gene match: 3. Per the germline V gene, CDR1 is SEHNR and CDR2 is FQNEAQ (reference sequence). The CDR3 is 16 residues long. DNA of the CDR3: TGTGCCAGCAGCTTAGGCCTAGCGGGAGGTACAGATACGCAGTATTTT. Amino acid sequence: CASSLGLAGGTDTQYF.

J is TRBJ1-4 and V is TRBV5-5; a possible D gene is TRBD1 (6 bases). Germline V lookup: CDR1 SGHKS, CDR2 YYEKEE (reference sequence). CDR3 length: 14 residues. V was cut by 0 bases and J by 5 bases, with 8 bases left in between. CDR3 residues: CASSLGRGNEKLFF. CDR3 nucleotides: TGTGCCAGCAGCTTGGGGAGGGGGAATGAAAAACTGTTTTTT.

This clone was observed a handful of times. The chain employs TRBV28 and TRBJ2-3; the D gene is possibly TRBD1 (5 bases). V lost 5 bases, J lost 9 bases, and 18 bases lay in between. The CDR3 sequence is 14 residues long. The germline CDR1 and CDR2 sequences are MDHEN and SYDVKM. CDR3 residues: CASSQQVPEATQYF. CDR3 nucleotide sequence: TGTGCCAGCAGTCAACAGGTCCCCGAAGCGACGCAGTATTTT.

The chain employs TRBV19 and TRBJ2-1; D not resolved. Germline CDR1 LNHDA, CDR2 SQIVND (reference sequence). V lost 7 bases, J lost 0 bases, and 13 bases lay in between. The CDR3 loop spans 15 amino acids. The CDR3 DNA reads TGTGCCAGTACCCCAGACTTGAGCTCCTACAATGAGCAGTTCTTC. As protein: CASTPDLSSYNEQFF.

V and J are TRBV4-1 and TRBJ2-2; 7 nucleotides align to TRBD1. Germline assignment: CDR1 MGHRA and CDR2 YSYEKL. The V gene end was trimmed by 9 bases and the J gene end by 5 bases; junction bases not matched to a gene: 12. The CDR3 loop spans 15 amino acids. Written as DNA, the CDR3 is TGCGCCAGTACCCCCCTGGACAGGTTTACCGGGGAGCTGTTTTTT. It encodes CASTPLDRFTGELFF.

The genes are TRBV2 and TRBJ1-1; possibly TRBD1 for D (5 bases). Trimming left V 11 bases short and J 7 bases short, with 17 bases between. The CDR3 has 12 residues. The V gene's germline CDR1 is SNHLY and CDR2 FYNNEI. CDR3 in amino acids: CAQSLGDSEAFF. For the CDR3, the DNA is TGTGCCCAAAGCTTGGGCGACAGTGAAGCTTTCTTT.